This T cell receptor beta chain was retrieved from a study of CD8 T cells in ankylosing spondylitis. Study observations and caveats: Significant enrichment of disease-linked clones was reportedly seen in matched ankylosing spondylitis synovial fluid.

Germline V CDR1 and CDR2: DFQATT, SNEGSKA (reference sequence). V lost 7 bases and J lost 3, with 13 bases in between. CDR3 length: 12 amino acids. With molecular barcodes, quantitative 5'-RACE was used to make the TCR beta libraries. TCRdb reprocessed the 5' RACE reads with MiXCR, giving one entry per CDR3 protein. The data show some 290,000 distinct CDR3 sequences, roughly 20% seen once. In this sample, this clonotype turned up many times. Antigen: not known. Specimen: blood, either unsorted or a sorted T cell fraction (not recorded which). The sequence came from a male donor with ankylosing spondylitis or in good health (not recorded which). The chain employs TRBV20-1 and TRBJ2-7, with D perhaps matching TRBD1 (5 bases). CDR3 sequence (DNA): TGCAGTGGGCAGGACAAGTACTACGAGCAGTACGTC. It encodes CSGQDKYYEQYV.